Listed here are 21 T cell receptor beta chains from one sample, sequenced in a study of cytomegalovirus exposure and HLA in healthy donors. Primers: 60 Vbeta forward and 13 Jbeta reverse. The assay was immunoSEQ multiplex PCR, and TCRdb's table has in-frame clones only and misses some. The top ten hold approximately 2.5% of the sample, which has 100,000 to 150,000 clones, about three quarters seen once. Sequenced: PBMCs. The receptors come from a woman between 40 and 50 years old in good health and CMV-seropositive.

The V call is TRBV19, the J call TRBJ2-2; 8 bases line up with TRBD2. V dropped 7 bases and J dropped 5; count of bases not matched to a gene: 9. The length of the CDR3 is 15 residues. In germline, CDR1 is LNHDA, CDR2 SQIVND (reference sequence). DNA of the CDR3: TGTGCCAGTACCACGAGCGGGAGCGGTACCGGGGAGCTGTTTTTT. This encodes CASTTSGSGTGELFF.

This CDR3 reads CASSSWPVVPGELFF. The DNA for the CDR3 is TGTGCCAGCTCATCGTGGCCAGTGGTTCCCGGGGAGCTGTTTTTT. The chain employs TRBV18 and TRBJ2-2; D gene ambiguous. The germline V and J ends were trimmed by 5 bases and 6 bases, with 16 bases remaining between them. There are 15 residues in the CDR3. The germline V gene encodes CDR1 KGHSH and CDR2 LQKENI.

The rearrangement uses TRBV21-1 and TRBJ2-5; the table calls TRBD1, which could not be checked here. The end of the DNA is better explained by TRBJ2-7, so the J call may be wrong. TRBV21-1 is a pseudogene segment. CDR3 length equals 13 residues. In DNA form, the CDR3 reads TGTGCCACCTTGGACAGGCTCTCCTACGAGCAGTACTTC. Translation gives CATLDRLSYEQYF.

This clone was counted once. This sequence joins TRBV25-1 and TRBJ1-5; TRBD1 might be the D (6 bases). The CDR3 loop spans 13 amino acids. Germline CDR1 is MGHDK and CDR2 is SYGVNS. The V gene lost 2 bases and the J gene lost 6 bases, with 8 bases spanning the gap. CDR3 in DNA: TGTGCCAGCAGTGAAGGGGGCGGTCAGCCCCAGCATTTT. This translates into CASSEGGGQPQHF.

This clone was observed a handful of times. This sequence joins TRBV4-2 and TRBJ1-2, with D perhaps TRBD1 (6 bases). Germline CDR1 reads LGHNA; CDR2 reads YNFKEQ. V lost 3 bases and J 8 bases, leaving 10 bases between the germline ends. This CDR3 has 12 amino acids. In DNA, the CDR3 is TGTGCCAGCAGCCAGGACAGCCCCGGCTACACCTTC. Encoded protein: CASSQDSPGYTF.

This chain's CDR3 is CASSLAPGQLYEQYF. As DNA, the CDR3 is TGTGCCAGCAGCTTAGCACCGGGACAACTTTACGAGCAGTACTTC. This chain joins TRBV7-2 and TRBJ2-7, with D possibly TRBD1 on 6 matching bases. From germline, CDR1 is SGHTA and CDR2 FQGNSA. The V end lost 0 bases, the J end lost 4 bases, and 13 bases lay between the germline ends. CDR3 length: 15 amino acids.

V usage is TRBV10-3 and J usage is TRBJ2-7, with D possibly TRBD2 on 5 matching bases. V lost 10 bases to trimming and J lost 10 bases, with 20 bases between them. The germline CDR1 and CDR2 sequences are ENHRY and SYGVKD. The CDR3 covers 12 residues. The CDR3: CATAEVPSRQYF. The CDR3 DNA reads TGTGCCACCGCGGAGGTGCCCTCCAGACAGTACTTC.

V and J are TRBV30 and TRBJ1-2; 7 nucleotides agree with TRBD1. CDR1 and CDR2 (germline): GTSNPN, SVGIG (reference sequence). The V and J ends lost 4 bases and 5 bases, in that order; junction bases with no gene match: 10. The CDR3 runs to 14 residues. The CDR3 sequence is CAWTPDRQGYGYTF. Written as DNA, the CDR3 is TGTGCCTGGACCCCTGATAGACAGGGTTATGGCTACACCTTC. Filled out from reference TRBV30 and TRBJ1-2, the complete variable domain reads SQTIHQWPATLVQPVGSPLSLECTVEGTSNPNLYWYRQAAGRGLQLLFYSVGIGQISSEVPQNLSASRPQDRQFILSSKKLLLSDSGFYLCAWTPDRQGYGYTFGSGTRLTVV.

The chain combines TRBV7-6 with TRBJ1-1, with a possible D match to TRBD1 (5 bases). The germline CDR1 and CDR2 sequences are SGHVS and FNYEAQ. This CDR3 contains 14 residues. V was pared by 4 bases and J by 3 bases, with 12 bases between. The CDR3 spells CASSSRGGDTEAFF. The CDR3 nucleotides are TGTGCCAGCAGCTCACGCGGGGGGGACACTGAAGCTTTCTTT.

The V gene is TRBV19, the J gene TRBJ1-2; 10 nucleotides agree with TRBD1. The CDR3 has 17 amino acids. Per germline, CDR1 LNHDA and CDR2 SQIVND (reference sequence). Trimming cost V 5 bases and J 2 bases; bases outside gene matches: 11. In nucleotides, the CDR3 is TGTGCCAGTAGTGTGCGGACCACGGACAGGGGGAACTATGGCTACACCTTC. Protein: CASSVRTTDRGNYGYTF.

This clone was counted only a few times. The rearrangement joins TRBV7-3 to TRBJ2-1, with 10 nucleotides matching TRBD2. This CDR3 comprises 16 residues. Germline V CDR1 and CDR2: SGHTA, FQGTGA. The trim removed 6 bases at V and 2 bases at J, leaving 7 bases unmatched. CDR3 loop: CASSRGAGGTYNEQFF. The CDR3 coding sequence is TGTGCCAGCAGTCGAGGAGCGGGAGGGACCTACAATGAGCAGTTCTTC.

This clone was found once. In nucleotides, the CDR3 is TGTGCCAGCTCACCAGGACAAGAAGAGACCCAGTACTTC. Its protein is CASSPGQEETQYF. The chain couples TRBV18 to TRBJ2-5, with a tentative D call TRBD1 (5 bases). The CDR3 spans 13 residues. From germline, CDR1 is KGHSH and CDR2 LQKENI. The ends were cut back, 2 bases at V and 3 bases at J, with 7 bases in the middle.

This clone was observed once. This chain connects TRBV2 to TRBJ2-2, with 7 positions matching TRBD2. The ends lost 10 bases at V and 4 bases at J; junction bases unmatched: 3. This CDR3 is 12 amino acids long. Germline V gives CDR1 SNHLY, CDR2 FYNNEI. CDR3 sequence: CATRTSTGELFF. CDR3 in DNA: TGTGCCACCCGGACTAGCACCGGGGAGCTGTTTTTT.

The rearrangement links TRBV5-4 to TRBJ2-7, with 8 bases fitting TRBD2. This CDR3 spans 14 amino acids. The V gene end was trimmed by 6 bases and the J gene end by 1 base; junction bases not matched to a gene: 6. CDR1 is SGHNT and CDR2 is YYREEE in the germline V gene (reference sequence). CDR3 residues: CASTLAGRSYEQYF. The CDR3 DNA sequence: TGTGCCAGCACATTAGCGGGGCGGTCCTACGAGCAGTACTTC.

The CDR3 DNA is TGTGCCAGCAGCGAAGGGGGGGCTCCCGAGTACGAGCAGTACTTC. It specifies CASSEGGAPEYEQYF. The chain combines TRBV9 with TRBJ2-7, with TRBD2 as a possible D gene (7 bases). This CDR3 comprises 15 residues. With 3 bases removed from V and 4 bases from J, the gap between germline ends came to 17 bases. Germline CDR1 SGDLS, CDR2 YYNGEE.

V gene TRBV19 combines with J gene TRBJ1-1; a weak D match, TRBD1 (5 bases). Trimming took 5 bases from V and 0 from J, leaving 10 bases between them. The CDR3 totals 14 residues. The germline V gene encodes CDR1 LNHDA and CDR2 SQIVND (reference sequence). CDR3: CASSPTVVNTEAFF. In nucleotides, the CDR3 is TGTGCCAGTAGTCCGACAGTAGTGAACACTGAAGCTTTCTTT.

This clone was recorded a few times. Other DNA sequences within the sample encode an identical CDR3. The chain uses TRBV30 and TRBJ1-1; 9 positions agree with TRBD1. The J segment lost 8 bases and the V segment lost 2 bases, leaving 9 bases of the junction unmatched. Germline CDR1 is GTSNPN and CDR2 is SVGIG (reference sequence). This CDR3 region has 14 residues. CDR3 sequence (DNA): TGTGCCTGGAGTCTAGGGGGACAGGGAACGGAAGCTTTCTTT. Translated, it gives CAWSLGGQGTEAFF.

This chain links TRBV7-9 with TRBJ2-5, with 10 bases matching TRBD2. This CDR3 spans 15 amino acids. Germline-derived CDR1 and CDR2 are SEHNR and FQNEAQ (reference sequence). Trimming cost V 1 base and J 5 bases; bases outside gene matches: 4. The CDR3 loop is CASSLGAGGLETQYF. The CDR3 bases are TGTGCCAGCAGCTTAGGAGCGGGGGGGCTTGAGACCCAGTACTTC. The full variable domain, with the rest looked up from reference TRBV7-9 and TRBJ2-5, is DTGVSQNPRHKITKRGQNVTFRCDPISEHNRLYWYRQTLGQGPEFLTYFQNEAQLEKSRLLSDRFSAERPKGSFSTLEIQRTEQGDSAMYLCASSLGAGGLETQYFGPGTRLLVL.

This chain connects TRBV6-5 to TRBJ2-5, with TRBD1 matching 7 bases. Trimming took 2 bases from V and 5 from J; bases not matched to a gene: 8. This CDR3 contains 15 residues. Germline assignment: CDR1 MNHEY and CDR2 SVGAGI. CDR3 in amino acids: CASSYGTVGTETQYF. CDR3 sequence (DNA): TGTGCCAGCAGTTACGGGACAGTGGGAACGGAGACCCAGTACTTC.

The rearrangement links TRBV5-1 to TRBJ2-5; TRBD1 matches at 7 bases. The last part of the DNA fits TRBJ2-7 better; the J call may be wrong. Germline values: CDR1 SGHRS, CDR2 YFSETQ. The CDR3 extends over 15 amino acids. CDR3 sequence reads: CASRTQGSPSYEQYF. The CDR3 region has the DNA TGCGCCAGCAGAACACAGGGGTCCCCCTCCTACGAGCAGTACTTC.

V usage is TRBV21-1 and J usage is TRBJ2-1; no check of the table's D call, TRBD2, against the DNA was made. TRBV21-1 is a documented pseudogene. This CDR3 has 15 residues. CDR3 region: CASSKGVSGGVEQFF. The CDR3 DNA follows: TGTGCCAGCAGCAAAGGGGTTAGCGGGGGGGTTGAGCAGTTCTTC.